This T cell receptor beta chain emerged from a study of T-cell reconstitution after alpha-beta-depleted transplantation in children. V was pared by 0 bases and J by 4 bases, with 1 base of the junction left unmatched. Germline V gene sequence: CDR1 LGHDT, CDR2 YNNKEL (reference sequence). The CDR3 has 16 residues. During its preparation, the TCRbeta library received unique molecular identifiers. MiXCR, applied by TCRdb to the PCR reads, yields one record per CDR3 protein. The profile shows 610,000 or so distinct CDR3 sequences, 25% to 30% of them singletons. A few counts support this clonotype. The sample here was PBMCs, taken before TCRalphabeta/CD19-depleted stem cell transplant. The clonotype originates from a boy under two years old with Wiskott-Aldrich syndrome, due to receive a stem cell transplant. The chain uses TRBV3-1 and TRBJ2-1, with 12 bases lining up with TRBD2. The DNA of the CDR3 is TGTGCCAGCAGCCAAGACGGACTAGCGGGGTACAATGAGCAGTTCTTC. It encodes CASSQDGLAGYNEQFF.